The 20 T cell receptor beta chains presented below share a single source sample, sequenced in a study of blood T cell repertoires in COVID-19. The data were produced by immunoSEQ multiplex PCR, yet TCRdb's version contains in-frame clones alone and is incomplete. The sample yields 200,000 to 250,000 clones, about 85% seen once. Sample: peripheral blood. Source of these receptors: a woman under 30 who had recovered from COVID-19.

This CDR3 is CASSLSGVGTEAFF. CDR3 nucleotide sequence: TGTGCCAGCTCACTCTCCGGGGTTGGCACTGAAGCTTTCTTT. The chain has TRBV18 and TRBJ1-1; D gene uncertain. Between the trimmed V and J ends, which lost 4 bases and 4 bases, there was a span of 13 bases. The CDR3 sequence is 14 residues long. CDR1 is KGHSH, CDR2 LQKENI, per germline.

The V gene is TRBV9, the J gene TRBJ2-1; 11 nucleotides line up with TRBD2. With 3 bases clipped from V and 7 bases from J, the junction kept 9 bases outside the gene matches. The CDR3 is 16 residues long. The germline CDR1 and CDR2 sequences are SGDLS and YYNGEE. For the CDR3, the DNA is TGTGCCAGCAGCGCCTTAGCGGGAGGGGTCTGGAATGAGCAGTTCTTC. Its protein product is CASSALAGGVWNEQFF. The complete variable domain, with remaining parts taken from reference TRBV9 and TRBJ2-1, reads DSGVTQTPKHLITATGQRVTLRCSPRSGDLSVYWYQQSLDQGLQFLIQYYNGEERAKGNILERFSAQQFPDLHSELNLSSLELGDSALYFCASSALAGGVWNEQFFGPGTRLTVL.

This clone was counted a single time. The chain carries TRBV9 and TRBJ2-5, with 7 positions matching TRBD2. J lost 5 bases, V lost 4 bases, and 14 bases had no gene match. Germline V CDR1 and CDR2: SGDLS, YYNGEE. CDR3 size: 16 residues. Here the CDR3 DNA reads TGTGCCAGCAGCCCGATGGCCGGGAGGAATTGGGAGACCCAGTACTTC. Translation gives CASSPMAGRNWETQYF.

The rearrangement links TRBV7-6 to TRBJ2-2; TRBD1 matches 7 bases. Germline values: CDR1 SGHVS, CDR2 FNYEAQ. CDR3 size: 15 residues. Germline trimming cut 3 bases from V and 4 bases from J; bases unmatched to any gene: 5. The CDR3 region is CASSFLTGTTGELFF. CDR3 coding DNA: TGTGCCAGCAGCTTTCTGACAGGGACCACCGGGGAGCTGTTTTTT.

CDR3 bases: TGCGCCAGCAGCCATCACCCAGGGTCCCCTCTGTACGAGCAGTACTTC. This encodes CASSHHPGSPLYEQYF. This rearrangement joins TRBV4-3 to TRBJ2-7; D is perhaps TRBD1 (5 bases). Between the trimmed V and J ends, which lost 3 bases and 4 bases, there was a span of 19 bases. In germline, CDR1 is LGHNA, CDR2 YSLEER. The CDR3 runs 16 residues.

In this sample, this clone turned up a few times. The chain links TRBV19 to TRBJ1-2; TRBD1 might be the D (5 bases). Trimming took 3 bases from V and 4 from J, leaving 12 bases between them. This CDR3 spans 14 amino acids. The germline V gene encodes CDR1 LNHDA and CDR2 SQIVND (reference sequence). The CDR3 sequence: CASSMLQVTYGYTF. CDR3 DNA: TGTGCCAGTAGTATGCTACAGGTAACCTATGGCTACACCTTC.

The CDR3 bases are TGTGCCAGCAGCCTCCAAGACAGGGACGGTGATGAAGCTTTCTTT. Amino acids: CASSLQDRDGDEAFF. The J gene is TRBJ1-1, the V gene TRBV6-2 or TRBV6-3; 7 nucleotides agree with TRBD1. Germline V CDR1 and CDR2: MNHEY, SVGEGT. This CDR3 contains 15 residues. The ends lost 6 bases at V and 7 bases at J; junction bases unmatched: 14.

The DNA of the CDR3 is TGTGCCTGGAGTTCGGGACTAGCGGCCTTCGAGCAGTACTTC. It encodes CAWSSGLAAFEQYF. The gene calls are TRBV30 and TRBJ2-7; TRBD2 aligns across 11 bases. The length of the CDR3 is 14 residues. V lost 2 bases, J lost 6 bases, and 6 bases stayed unmatched. The V gene's germline CDR1 is GTSNPN and CDR2 SVGIG (reference sequence).

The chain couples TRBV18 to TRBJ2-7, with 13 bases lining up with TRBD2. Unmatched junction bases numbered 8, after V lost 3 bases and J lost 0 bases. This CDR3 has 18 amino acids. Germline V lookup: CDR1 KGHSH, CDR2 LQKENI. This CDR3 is CASSPPTSGRLVSYEQYF. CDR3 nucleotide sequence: TGTGCCAGCTCACCGCCGACTAGCGGGAGGCTCGTCTCCTACGAGCAGTACTTC.

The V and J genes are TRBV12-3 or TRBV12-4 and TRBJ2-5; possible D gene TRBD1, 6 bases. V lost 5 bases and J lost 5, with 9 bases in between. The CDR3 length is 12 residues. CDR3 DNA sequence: TGTGCCAGCAGTCCCAGGGGTGAGACCCAGTACTTC. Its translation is CASSPRGETQYF.

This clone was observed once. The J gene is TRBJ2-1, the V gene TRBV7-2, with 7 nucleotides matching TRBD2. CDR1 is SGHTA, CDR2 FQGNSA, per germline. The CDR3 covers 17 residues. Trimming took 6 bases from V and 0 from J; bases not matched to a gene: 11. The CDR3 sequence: CASRLKERGSSYNEQFF. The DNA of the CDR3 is TGTGCCAGCAGATTAAAGGAGCGGGGAAGCTCCTACAATGAGCAGTTCTTC.

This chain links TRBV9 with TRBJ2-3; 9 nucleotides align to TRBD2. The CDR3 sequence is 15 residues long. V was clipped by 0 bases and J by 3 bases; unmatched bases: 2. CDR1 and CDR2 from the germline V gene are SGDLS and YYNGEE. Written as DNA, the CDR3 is TGTGCCAGCAGCGTAGCCAGCGGGAGGACAGATACGCAGTATTTT. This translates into CASSVASGRTDTQYF.

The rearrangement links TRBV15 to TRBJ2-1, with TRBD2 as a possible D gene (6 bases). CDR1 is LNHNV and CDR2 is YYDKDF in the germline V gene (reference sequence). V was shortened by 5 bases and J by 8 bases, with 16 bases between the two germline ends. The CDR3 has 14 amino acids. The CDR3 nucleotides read TGTGCCACCAGCCCGCGGGACGGCGACCATGAGCAGTTCTTC. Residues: CATSPRDGDHEQFF.

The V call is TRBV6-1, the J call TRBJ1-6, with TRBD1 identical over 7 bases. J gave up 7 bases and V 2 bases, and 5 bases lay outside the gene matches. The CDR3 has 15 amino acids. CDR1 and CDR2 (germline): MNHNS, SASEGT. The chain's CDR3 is CASSEKGAWNSPLHF. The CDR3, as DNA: TGTGCCAGCAGTGAAAAGGGGGCTTGGAATTCACCCCTCCACTTT.

This CDR3 is CASSLLPSGNGELFF. In DNA form, the CDR3 reads TGTGCCAGCAGTTTATTGCCTAGCGGGAACGGGGAGCTGTTTTTT. The chain has TRBV27 and TRBJ2-2; TRBD2 matches 9 bases. The length of the CDR3 is 15 residues. V shed 1 base and J 7 bases; nucleotides not matched to a gene: 4. CDR1 is MNHEY, CDR2 SMNVEV, per germline (reference sequence).

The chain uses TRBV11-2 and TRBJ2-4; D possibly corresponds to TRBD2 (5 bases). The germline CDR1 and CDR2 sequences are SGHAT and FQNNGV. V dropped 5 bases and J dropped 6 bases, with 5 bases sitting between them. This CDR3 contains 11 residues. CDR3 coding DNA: TGTGCCAGCAGCGAGGGAAACATTCAGTACTTC. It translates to CASSEGNIQYF.

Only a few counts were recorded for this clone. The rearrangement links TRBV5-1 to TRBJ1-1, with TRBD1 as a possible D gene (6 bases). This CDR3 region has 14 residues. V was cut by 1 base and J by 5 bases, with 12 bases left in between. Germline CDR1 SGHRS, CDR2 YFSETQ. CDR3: CASSLWGGKTEAFF. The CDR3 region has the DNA TGCGCCAGCAGCTTGTGGGGGGGCAAGACTGAAGCTTTCTTT.

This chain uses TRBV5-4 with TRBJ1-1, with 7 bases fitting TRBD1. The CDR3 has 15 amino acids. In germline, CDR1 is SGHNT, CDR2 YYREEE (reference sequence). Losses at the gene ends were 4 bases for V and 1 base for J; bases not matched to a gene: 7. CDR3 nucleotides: TGTGCCAGCAGCCCATCCGGGACAGCGAACACTGAAGCTTTCTTT. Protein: CASSPSGTANTEAFF.

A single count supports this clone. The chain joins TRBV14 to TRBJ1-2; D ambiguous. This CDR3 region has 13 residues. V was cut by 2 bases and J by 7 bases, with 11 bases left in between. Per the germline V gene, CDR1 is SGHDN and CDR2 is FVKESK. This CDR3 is CASSQIPLSGYTF. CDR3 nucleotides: TGTGCCAGCAGCCAAATTCCGTTGAGTGGCTACACCTTC.

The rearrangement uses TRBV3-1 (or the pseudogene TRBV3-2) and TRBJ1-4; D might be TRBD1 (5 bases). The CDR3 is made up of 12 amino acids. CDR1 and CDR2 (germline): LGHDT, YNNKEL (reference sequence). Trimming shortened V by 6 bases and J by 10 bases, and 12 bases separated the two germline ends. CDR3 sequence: CASRIRGGKLFF. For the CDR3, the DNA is TGTGCCAGCAGGATAAGGGGAGGAAAACTGTTTTTT.